A selection of T cell receptor beta chains follows, all from one sample in a study of T cell responses to AZD1222 COVID-19 vaccine. Sequencing used immunoSEQ multiplex PCR; TCRdb keeps in-frame clones, though not all of them. The data contain 200,000 or so clones, around 90% of them singletons. Sample: peripheral blood, taken on day 0 of AZD1222 vaccination. These receptors were taken from an adult in good health. CDR3s include the opening cysteine and the closing phenylalanine or tryptophan. Fields, in order: clone size, D gene, V gene, J gene, CDR3 DNA, CDR3 protein. The D gene is left open where the match is weak. Not all rows give a size; the values are once, few, many and, for expanded clones, a class.

clone_size: NA
d_call: TRBD2
v_call: TRBV10-3
j_call: TRBJ2-3
cdr3_nt: TGTGCCATCAGAGGGACTAGCGTGAGCACAGATACGCAGTATTTT
cdr3_aa: CAIRGTSVSTDTQYF

clone_size: NA
d_call: NA
v_call: TRBV10-1
j_call: TRBJ1-2
cdr3_nt: TGCGCCAGCAGCCGTACAGCAAGCTATGGCTACACCTTC
cdr3_aa: CASSRTASYGYTF

clone_size: NA
d_call: NA
v_call: TRBV29-1
j_call: TRBJ1-1
cdr3_nt: TGCAGCGTTGAGCGGGGGAGCATGAACACTGAAGCTTTCTTT
cdr3_aa: CSVERGSMNTEAFF

clone_size: NA
d_call: NA
v_call: TRBV18
j_call: TRBJ1-2
cdr3_nt: TGTGCCAGCTCAACGGTCGGGGGCGCTGGCTATGGCTACACCTTC
cdr3_aa: CASSTVGGAGYGYTF

clone_size: NA
d_call: NA
v_call: TRBV6-5
j_call: TRBJ1-5
cdr3_nt: TGTGCCAGCAGAAACCGACAGGGCAATCAGCCCCAGCATTTT
cdr3_aa: CASRNRQGNQPQHF

clone_size: NA
d_call: NA
v_call: TRBV19
j_call: TRBJ2-5
cdr3_nt: TGTGCCAGTAGTATGAACAGGGAAGAGACCCAGTACTTC
cdr3_aa: CASSMNREETQYF

clone_size: NA
d_call: TRBD1
v_call: TRBV5-1
j_call: TRBJ2-5
cdr3_nt: TGCGCCAGCAGCCTCGGGACAGTACAAGAGACCCAGTACTTC
cdr3_aa: CASSLGTVQETQYF

clone_size: NA
d_call: NA
v_call: TRBV6-5
j_call: TRBJ1-5
cdr3_nt: TGTGCCAGCACCCCAGCCCTAAATCAGCCCCAGCATTTT
cdr3_aa: CASTPALNQPQHF

clone_size: once
d_call: NA
v_call: TRBV14
j_call: TRBJ1-2
cdr3_nt: TGTGCCAGCAGCCAAGCAGTTAGCTATGGCTACACCTTC
cdr3_aa: CASSQAVSYGYTF

clone_size: NA
d_call: TRBD1
v_call: TRBV28
j_call: TRBJ1-2
cdr3_nt: TGTGCCAGCAGTGCGACCGGACAGGGCCGTGGCTACACCTTC
cdr3_aa: CASSATGQGRGYTF

clone_size: NA
d_call: TRBD2
v_call: TRBV3-1/TRBV3-2
j_call: TRBJ2-7
cdr3_nt: TGTGCCAGCAGCCAAACCGTAGCGGGAGGGCCTGGTGAGCAGTACTTC
cdr3_aa: CASSQTVAGGPGEQYF

clone_size: NA
d_call: TRBD1
v_call: TRBV30
j_call: TRBJ1-2
cdr3_nt: TGTGCCTGGAGTGGAGACAGGGGCTATGGCTACACCTTC
cdr3_aa: CAWSGDRGYGYTF

clone_size: NA
d_call: TRBD1
v_call: TRBV28
j_call: TRBJ2-7
cdr3_nt: TGTGCCAGCAGTCCCCAGGGGGATGGCACCTACGAGCAGTACTTC
cdr3_aa: CASSPQGDGTYEQYF

clone_size: NA
d_call: TRBD2
v_call: TRBV29-1
j_call: TRBJ2-5
cdr3_nt: TGCAGCGCTTACCCGGGACTAGCGGGAAGCCAAGAGACCCAGTACTTC
cdr3_aa: CSAYPGLAGSQETQYF

clone_size: NA
d_call: TRBD2
v_call: TRBV5-1
j_call: TRBJ2-3
cdr3_nt: TGCGCCAGCAGCTTGGCGGCTAGCGGGGGTAGCACAGATACGCAGTATTTT
cdr3_aa: CASSLAASGGSTDTQYF

clone_size: NA
d_call: NA
v_call: TRBV6-5
j_call: TRBJ2-1
cdr3_nt: TGTGCCAGCAGTTACTATCGGGGAGGGGGCAATGAGCAGTTCTTC
cdr3_aa: CASSYYRGGGNEQFF

clone_size: NA
d_call: TRBD1
v_call: TRBV10-2
j_call: TRBJ1-6
cdr3_nt: TGCGCCAGCAGTGAAGGCGGACCGGGACAGTCACCCCTCCACTTT
cdr3_aa: CASSEGGPGQSPLHF

clone_size: NA
d_call: NA
v_call: TRBV5-1
j_call: TRBJ2-1
cdr3_nt: TGCGCCAGCAGCTTGGGGGACGGAAACAATGAGCAGTTCTTC
cdr3_aa: CASSLGDGNNEQFF

clone_size: NA
d_call: NA
v_call: TRBV7-2
j_call: TRBJ2-7
cdr3_nt: TGTGCCAGCAGCTTAGGGGACTACGAGCAGTACTTC
cdr3_aa: CASSLGDYEQYF

clone_size: NA
d_call: NA
v_call: TRBV11-2
j_call: TRBJ1-2
cdr3_nt: TGTGCCAGCAGCTTCATGGCGTTTAACTATGGCTACACCTTC
cdr3_aa: CASSFMAFNYGYTF

clone_size: NA
d_call: NA
v_call: TRBV10-3
j_call: TRBJ1-5
cdr3_nt: TGTGCCATCAAGGGGGTTAATCAGCCCCAGCATTTT
cdr3_aa: CAIKGVNQPQHF

clone_size: NA
d_call: TRBD2
v_call: TRBV7-2
j_call: TRBJ2-1
cdr3_nt: TGTGCCAGCAGCTCGACTAGCGGGGTCGACAATGAGCAGTTCTTC
cdr3_aa: CASSSTSGVDNEQFF

clone_size: few
d_call: TRBD1
v_call: TRBV7-3
j_call: TRBJ1-2
cdr3_nt: TGTGCCAGCAGCTCCCAGACAGGGAGTGGGAACTATGGCTACACCTTC
cdr3_aa: CASSSQTGSGNYGYTF

clone_size: NA
d_call: TRBD1
v_call: TRBV4-1
j_call: TRBJ1-4
cdr3_nt: TGCGCCAGCAGCCCCATGGGGACAGCGACTAATGAAAAACTGTTTTTT
cdr3_aa: CASSPMGTATNEKLFF

clone_size: NA
d_call: NA
v_call: TRBV5-1
j_call: TRBJ1-2
cdr3_nt: TGCGCCAGCAGCTTGGACCGGGTACGGGGCTACACCTTC
cdr3_aa: CASSLDRVRGYTF

clone_size: few
d_call: NA
v_call: TRBV5-1
j_call: TRBJ2-3
cdr3_nt: TGCGCCAGCAGCCCGGGACTGATCACAGATACGCAGTATTTT
cdr3_aa: CASSPGLITDTQYF

clone_size: NA
d_call: NA
v_call: TRBV12-3/TRBV12-4
j_call: TRBJ2-7
cdr3_nt: TGTGCCAGCAGTTTGACAGCCTACGAGCAGTACTTC
cdr3_aa: CASSLTAYEQYF

clone_size: NA
d_call: TRBD2
v_call: TRBV4-3
j_call: TRBJ2-1
cdr3_nt: TGCGCCAGCAGCCAAGACGTAGCGGGGGGCTTCGATGAGCAGTTCTTC
cdr3_aa: CASSQDVAGGFDEQFF

clone_size: NA
d_call: TRBD2
v_call: TRBV7-9
j_call: TRBJ2-5
cdr3_nt: TGTGCCAGCAGCCCCGGACTAGCGGGGGGTTTTGAGACCCAGTACTTC
cdr3_aa: CASSPGLAGGFETQYF

clone_size: NA
d_call: NA
v_call: TRBV28
j_call: TRBJ1-2
cdr3_nt: TGTGCCAGCACCTCAAGCGGGGGAGACGGCTATGGCTACACCTTC
cdr3_aa: CASTSSGGDGYGYTF

clone_size: NA
d_call: NA
v_call: TRBV30
j_call: TRBJ1-2
cdr3_nt: TGTGCCTGGAAAAGGGGGGACCTCTATGGCTACACCTTC
cdr3_aa: CAWKRGDLYGYTF

clone_size: few
d_call: NA
v_call: TRBV5-4
j_call: TRBJ2-2
cdr3_nt: TGTGCCAGCAGCTTCGCTGCCGGGAGAACCGGGGAGCTGTTTTTT
cdr3_aa: CASSFAAGRTGELFF

clone_size: NA
d_call: TRBD1
v_call: TRBV10-2
j_call: TRBJ1-1
cdr3_nt: TGCGCCAGCAGTGCAGACCGGGACAGGGCCAAGGAAGCTTTCTTT
cdr3_aa: CASSADRDRAKEAFF

clone_size: NA
d_call: TRBD1
v_call: TRBV28
j_call: TRBJ1-2
cdr3_nt: TGTGCCAGCAGTTTAACAGGGGCTTGGGGCTACACCTTC
cdr3_aa: CASSLTGAWGYTF

clone_size: NA
d_call: NA
v_call: TRBV18
j_call: TRBJ2-1
cdr3_nt: TGTGCCAGCTCACCTCGGGAGCGTGGCTCCTACAATGAGCAGTTCTTC
cdr3_aa: CASSPRERGSYNEQFF

clone_size: NA
d_call: NA
v_call: TRBV14
j_call: TRBJ1-1
cdr3_nt: TGTGCCAGCAGCCAACGAGGTTGGGGGGCAGGGTCAGAAACTGAAGCTTTCTTT
cdr3_aa: CASSQRGWGAGSETEAFF

clone_size: NA
d_call: TRBD1
v_call: TRBV2
j_call: TRBJ2-7
cdr3_nt: TGTGCCAGCAATCGAGGGACAGCCACTTACGAGCAGTACTTC
cdr3_aa: CASNRGTATYEQYF

clone_size: NA
d_call: TRBD1
v_call: TRBV13
j_call: TRBJ2-1
cdr3_nt: TGTGCCAGCAGCACACCCCGACCGACAGGGGGCAGTGAGCAGTTCTTC
cdr3_aa: CASSTPRPTGGSEQFF

clone_size: NA
d_call: NA
v_call: TRBV9
j_call: TRBJ1-4
cdr3_nt: TGTGCCAGCAGCCCTGGGGGTGAACTAGATAATGAAAAACTGTTTTTT
cdr3_aa: CASSPGGELDNEKLFF

clone_size: NA
d_call: TRBD1
v_call: TRBV28
j_call: TRBJ2-1
cdr3_nt: TGTGCCAGCAGCCGGCAGACAGGGTATCAACCGTTCTTC
cdr3_aa: CASSRQTGYQPFF

clone_size: NA
d_call: NA
v_call: TRBV7-9
j_call: TRBJ1-1
cdr3_nt: TGTGCCAGCAGCTGGGCCCAGAACACTGAAGCTTTCTTT
cdr3_aa: CASSWAQNTEAFF

clone_size: NA
d_call: TRBD1
v_call: TRBV9
j_call: TRBJ2-2
cdr3_nt: TGTGCCAGCAGCGCCTTAGGGGGACAGGGGGACACCGGGGAGCTGTTTTTT
cdr3_aa: CASSALGGQGDTGELFF

clone_size: NA
d_call: NA
v_call: TRBV18
j_call: TRBJ1-5
cdr3_nt: TGTGCCAGCTCACCACCGGGGCTGAATAGCAATCAGCCCCAGCATTTT
cdr3_aa: CASSPPGLNSNQPQHF

clone_size: NA
d_call: NA
v_call: TRBV2
j_call: TRBJ1-5
cdr3_nt: TGTGCCAGCGTTCTAGAACAGGGTGGAAATCAGCCCCAGCATTTT
cdr3_aa: CASVLEQGGNQPQHF

clone_size: NA
d_call: TRBD1
v_call: TRBV19
j_call: TRBJ1-5
cdr3_nt: TGTGCCAGTACCACGACAGGGAGCAATCAGCCCCAGCATTTT
cdr3_aa: CASTTTGSNQPQHF

clone_size: NA
d_call: NA
v_call: TRBV7-8
j_call: TRBJ2-1
cdr3_nt: TGTGCCAGCAGTCCCACGGGGGCAGGGCAGTTCTTC
cdr3_aa: CASSPTGAGQFF

clone_size: NA
d_call: NA
v_call: TRBV5-1
j_call: TRBJ2-2
cdr3_nt: TGCGCCAGCATCCGGGGGCCCCCGAACACCGGGGAGCTGTTTTTT
cdr3_aa: CASIRGPPNTGELFF

clone_size: NA
d_call: NA
v_call: TRBV29-1
j_call: TRBJ1-3
cdr3_nt: TGCAGCGCCCGCTCCCAGGGGCTACGGGGAAACACCATATATTTT
cdr3_aa: CSARSQGLRGNTIYF

clone_size: NA
d_call: TRBD2
v_call: TRBV7-2
j_call: TRBJ2-1
cdr3_nt: TGTGCCAGCAGCTTAGTAGGGACTAGCTGGGATGAGCAGTTCTTC
cdr3_aa: CASSLVGTSWDEQFF

clone_size: NA
d_call: NA
v_call: TRBV9
j_call: TRBJ2-3
cdr3_nt: TGTGCCAGCAGCGTAGTCGGGGGGCTGGATACGCAGTATTTT
cdr3_aa: CASSVVGGLDTQYF

clone_size: NA
d_call: NA
v_call: TRBV4-1
j_call: TRBJ1-2
cdr3_nt: TGCGCCAGCAGCCAAACGGGTCCGGCAGACGGCTACACCTTC
cdr3_aa: CASSQTGPADGYTF

clone_size: NA
d_call: NA
v_call: TRBV12-5
j_call: TRBJ2-3
cdr3_nt: TGTGCTAGTGGTTTGGTAGGGACAGATACGCAGTATTTT
cdr3_aa: CASGLVGTDTQYF

clone_size: NA
d_call: NA
v_call: TRBV7-2
j_call: TRBJ1-5
cdr3_nt: TGTGCCAGCAGCGCCAGGGGCCCGGGACCGGGGCCCCAGCATTTT
cdr3_aa: CASSARGPGPGPQHF

clone_size: NA
d_call: TRBD1
v_call: TRBV7-9
j_call: TRBJ1-2
cdr3_nt: TGTGCCAGCAGCCGACCGGACAGGGACAGCTATGGCTACACCTTC
cdr3_aa: CASSRPDRDSYGYTF

clone_size: NA
d_call: NA
v_call: TRBV21-1
j_call: TRBJ2-6
cdr3_nt: TGTGCCAGCAGCAAAGTGGACAGGGGGCTTTTGCTTTCTGGGGCCAACGTCCTGACTTTC
cdr3_aa: CASSKVDRGLLLSGANVLTF

clone_size: NA
d_call: NA
v_call: TRBV18
j_call: TRBJ2-1
cdr3_nt: TGTGCCAGCTCACAGGCTAACAATGAGCAGTTCTTC
cdr3_aa: CASSQANNEQFF